This passage covers 22 T cell receptor beta chains from one sample sequenced in a study of T cell clonality in common variable immunodeficiency. Findings and caveats of the study: Fewer deletions and N-nucleotide insertions were reportedly seen in common variable immunodeficiency TCR beta sequences.

Antigens of these TCRs are unknown. Assay used: immunoSEQ multiplex PCR; TCRdb lists only in-frame clones, some missing. The sample is made up of about 19,000 clones, none counted only once. The sample taken for sequencing was peripheral blood mononuclear cells. All receptors derive from a human donor with common variable immunodeficiency.

This clone was recorded at least ten times. The read comes to an end 3 residues before the CDR3 does, leaving the germline J gene to fill in the end. The rearrangement uses TRBV18 and TRBJ2-1; D call uncertain. The CDR3 length is 14 residues. CDR1 and CDR2 from the germline V gene are KGHSH and LQKENI. Trimming left V 3 bases short and J 4 bases short, with 10 bases between. The CDR3 here is CASSPDVGYNEQFF. Partial CDR3 DNA: TGTGCCAGCTCACCCGACGTAGGGTACAATGAG.

The CDR3 reads CASSPQAWYEQYF. Partial CDR3 DNA: TGTGCCAGCAGCCCCCAGGCCTGGTACGAG. This sequence joins TRBV2 and TRBJ2-7; unclear D gene. From the germline J gene comes the end of the CDR3, since the read stops 3 residues before it. Trimming took off 6 bases at V and 4 bases at J, with 13 bases between the two ends. CDR1 SNHLY and CDR2 FYNNEI come from the germline V gene. CDR3 size: 13 residues.

Worth noting for this clone: The read ends 3 residues before the CDR3 terminus; that terminus is restored from the germline J gene. The V call is TRBV7-3, the J call TRBJ2-1; 8 bases line up with TRBD1. Per germline, CDR1 SGHTA and CDR2 FQGTGA. This CDR3 is built from 18 residues. V shed 5 bases, J shed 0 bases, and the junction held 12 bases outside the gene matches. CDR3 DNA, as far as it was read: TGTGCCAGCAGCACCAAGGGCAGGGGGCGAAACTCCTACAATGAG. This translates into CASSTKGRGRNSYNE. The complete CDR3 reads CASSTKGRGRNSYNEQFF.

In this sample, this clone turned up many times. At one of its ends the junction is not consistent with the germline gene, which may arise from a read error. The read ends 3 residues early relative to the CDR3; the germline J gene fills the gap. J is TRBJ2-1 and V is TRBV29-1, with 11 bases lining up with TRBD2. This CDR3 has 19 amino acids. CDR1 SQVTM and CDR2 ANQGSEA come from the germline V gene. CDR3 loop: CSVEDHSGGALYGYNEQFF. The CDR3 DNA, read in part, is TGCAGCGTCGAAGACCATAGCGGGGGGGCCTTGTACGGATACAATGAG.

On this clone itself: The CDR3 end is not reached by the read, which stops 3 residues before it; the germline J gene fills it in. The V call is TRBV19, the J call TRBJ2-3; TRBD2 aligns across 8 bases. There are 15 residues in the CDR3. V lost 6 bases, J lost 8 bases, and 13 bases stayed unmatched. Germline V gene sequence: CDR1 LNHDA, CDR2 SQIVND (reference sequence). Incomplete CDR3 DNA: TGTGCCAGTAGAAGAGGGGGACTAGAAAGGGGTACG. Its translation is CASRRGGLERGT. The entire CDR3 is CASRRGGLERGTQYF.

Concerning this clone itself: The read finishes 3 residues shy of the CDR3 end, and the germline J gene is used to complete it. This chain joins TRBV7-6 and TRBJ2-5, with D perhaps TRBD2 (5 bases). This CDR3 is built from 15 residues. Germline CDR1 reads SGHVS; CDR2 reads FNYEAQ. Trimming left V 6 bases short and J 0 bases short, with 14 bases between. The CDR3 protein is CASSSISDHQETQYF. CDR3 bases read: TGTGCCAGCAGTTCCATTAGCGACCACCAAGAGACC.

This clone appeared many times. The CDR3 extends 3 residues past the end of the read, so its final part is completed from the germline J gene. V usage is TRBV7-6 and J usage is TRBJ2-7, with 9 bases lining up with TRBD2. Germline V CDR1 and CDR2: SGHVS, FNYEAQ. The CDR3 length is 15 residues. J gave up 0 bases and V 5 bases, and 5 bases lay outside the gene matches. The DNA read from the CDR3 is TGTGCCAGCAGCCCTAGCGGGGCAAGCTCCTACGAG. This sequence encodes CASSPSGASSYE. The whole CDR3 reads CASSPSGASSYEQYF.

With respect to this clone: The CDR3 extends 3 residues past the end of the read, so its final part is completed from the germline J gene. The V call is TRBV5-5, the J call TRBJ2-7; 7 bases are a match to TRBD2. This CDR3 is 12 amino acids long. The germline V gene encodes CDR1 SGHKS and CDR2 YYEKEE (reference sequence). Trimming took 2 bases from V and 4 from J; bases not matched to a gene: 0. The CDR3 loop reads CASSFGGYEQYF. The sequenced part of the CDR3 DNA is TGTGCCAGCAGCTTCGGGGGGTACGAG. Full variable domain (missing parts from reference TRBV5-5 and TRBJ2-7): DAGVTQSPTHLIKTRGQQVTLRCSPISGHKSVSWYQQVLGQGPQFIFQYYEKEERGRGNFPDRFSARQFPNYSSELNVNALLLGDSALYLCASSFGGYEQYFGPGTRLTVT.

Only a few counts were recorded for this clone. The read finishes 3 residues shy of the CDR3 end, and the germline J gene is used to complete it. V usage is TRBV5-1 and J usage is TRBJ2-7; tentatively, D is TRBD1 (7 bases). This CDR3 has 19 amino acids. CDR1 SGHRS and CDR2 YFSETQ come from the germline V gene. Deletions cut 0 bases from V and 3 bases from J, with 25 bases between. CDR3 amino acids: CASSLGFLEGAAYFYEQYF. Partial CDR3 DNA: TGCGCCAGCAGCTTGGGGTTTTTGGAGGGGGCAGCATACTTCTACGAG.

This clone was observed a few times. The read is 3 residues too short to cover the CDR3 end, so that end is filled in from the germline J gene. This chain joins TRBV2 and TRBJ2-7, with D possibly being TRBD2 (5 bases). V dropped 8 bases and J dropped 0 bases, with 11 bases sitting between them. The CDR3 is 13 amino acids. Germline lookup yields CDR1 SNHLY and CDR2 FYNNEI. CDR3 in amino acids: CASRTLSSYEQYF. The CDR3 bases that were read are TGTGCCAGCCGGACTTTAAGCTCCTACGAG.

CDR3 DNA, as far as it was read: TGTGCCAGCAGCCGGGGGTTCCAAAATTCACCC. Residues: CASSRGFQNSP. In full, the CDR3 is CASSRGFQNSPLHF. The chain links TRBV7-9 to TRBJ1-6; D perhaps matches TRBD1 (5 bases). The DNA ends 3 residues before the CDR3 does, and the rest of the CDR3 is filled in from the germline J gene. The V gene's germline CDR1 is SEHNR and CDR2 FQNEAQ (reference sequence). With 5 bases removed from V and 7 bases from J, the gap between germline ends came to 12 bases. CDR3 size: 14 residues.

Many counts were recorded for this clone. The CDR3 bases that were read are TGTGCCAGTAGTATAAGGGGGGGGCGATATCAAGAGACC. It encodes CASSIRGGRYQET. The whole CDR3 reads CASSIRGGRYQETQYF. The rearrangement links TRBV19 to TRBJ2-5; possible D gene TRBD2, 7 bases. The missing CDR3 end, 3 residues past where the read stops, is filled in from the germline J gene. There are 16 residues in the CDR3. V gave up 2 bases and J gave up 2 bases, with 15 bases separating them. Per the germline V gene, CDR1 is LNHDA and CDR2 is SQIVND (reference sequence).

With respect to this clone: The read terminates 3 residues before the CDR3 end, so the remaining end is supplied by the germline J gene. The V gene is TRBV5-1, the J gene TRBJ1-5; D is undetermined. This CDR3 contains 13 residues. Germline CDR1 and CDR2: SGHRS and YFSETQ. Trimming took 0 bases from V and 6 from J, leaving 7 bases between them. The CDR3 protein is CASSLAAGQPQHF. CDR3 bases read: TGCGCCAGCAGCTTGGCCGCGGGTCAGCCC.

This clone was detected only a few times. The observed sequence ends 3 residues before the CDR3 terminus, with the missing tail filled in from the germline J gene. The V and J genes are TRBV7-2 and TRBJ2-1, with D perhaps matching TRBD2 (5 bases). CDR3 size: 13 residues. From germline, CDR1 is SGHTA and CDR2 FQGNSA. V was trimmed by 8 bases and J by 4 bases, leaving 12 bases between them. CDR3 DNA (partial): TGTGCCAGCGGTCCCCGAGGGTACAATGAG. It specifies CASGPRGYNE. The CDR3, in full, reads CASGPRGYNEQFF.

At least ten counts were recorded for this clone. From the germline J gene comes the end of the CDR3, since the read stops 3 residues before it. The chain recombines TRBV5-1 with TRBJ2-7; TRBD2 agrees at 8 bases. Germline CDR1 is SGHRS and CDR2 is YFSETQ. With V trimmed by 3 bases and J by 3 bases, 2 bases remained unmatched. This CDR3 has 13 amino acids. CDR3 bases read: TGCGCCAGCAGCTCGACTAGCGTCTACGAG. Its protein is CASSSTSVYE. From start to end, the CDR3 is CASSSTSVYEQYF.

With respect to this clone: The read halts 3 residues ahead of the CDR3 end, with the missing end drawn from the germline J gene. The chain combines TRBV7-6 with TRBJ2-3; 7 bases align to TRBD1. The V and J ends lost 2 bases and 5 bases, in that order; junction bases with no gene match: 10. This CDR3 is 16 amino acids long. Looked up from germline, CDR1 is SGHVS and CDR2 is FNYEAQ. The CDR3 bases that were read are TGTGCCAGCAGCTTAAACCACAGGGGTGCGGGAGATACG. Its protein product is CASSLNHRGAGDT. The whole CDR3 sequence reads CASSLNHRGAGDTQYF.

This clone was picked up a small number of times. The read ends 3 residues early relative to the CDR3; the germline J gene fills the gap. The rearrangement joins TRBV7-2 to TRBJ2-5, with 7 bases fitting TRBD1. The CDR3 is 15 residues long. J gave up 1 base and V 8 bases, and 10 bases lay outside the gene matches. CDR1 is SGHTA, CDR2 FQGNSA, per germline. CDR3 protein: CASGTRDRFQETQYF. The part of the CDR3 DNA that was read is TGTGCCAGCGGAACACGGGACAGATTCCAAGAGACC.

In its sample, this clone was seen many times. Read data end 3 residues before the CDR3 end; the end is taken from the germline J gene. The gene calls are TRBV29-1 and TRBJ2-1, with D perhaps matching TRBD2 (7 bases). Germline V gives CDR1 SQVTM, CDR2 ANQGSEA. This CDR3 comprises 13 residues. V was trimmed by 7 bases and J by 8 bases, leaving 18 bases between them. Incomplete CDR3 DNA: TGCAGCGCCGAGTGGGGGGGCGGATATGAG. The encoded protein is CSAEWGGGYE. The entire CDR3 sequence reads CSAEWGGGYEQFF.

This clone was detected only a few times. CDR3 bases read: TGTGCCAGCAGCCCGGGACTAGCGGGGTTTGAG. Its translation is CASSPGLAGFE. The whole CDR3 sequence reads CASSPGLAGFEQFF. V gene TRBV7-9 combines with J gene TRBJ2-1; the match to TRBD2 covers 13 bases. The CDR3 end lies 3 residues beyond the end of the read and is filled in from the germline J gene. Trimming at V came to 5 bases and at J to 9 bases, leaving 4 bases not matched to a gene. The CDR3 totals 14 residues. Per the germline V gene, CDR1 is SEHNR and CDR2 is FQNEAQ (reference sequence).

Remarks on this clone: Read sequence stops 3 residues before the CDR3 end, and the germline J gene provides the missing end. The genes are TRBV5-6 and TRBJ2-7; 9 positions match TRBD2. Trimming at V came to 2 bases and at J to 4 bases, leaving 4 bases not matched to a gene. The CDR3 consists of 14 residues. Germline assignment: CDR1 SGHDT and CDR2 YYEEEE. CDR3 protein: CASSFSGSGYEQYF. Partial CDR3 DNA: TGTGCCAGCAGCTTTAGCGGGAGCGGGTACGAG.

Comment on this clone: The read finishes 3 residues shy of the CDR3 end, and the germline J gene is used to complete it. The V and J genes are TRBV5-8 and TRBJ2-7; D possibly matches TRBD1 or TRBD2 (5 bases each). Germline assignment: CDR1 SGHTS and CDR2 YDEGEE. Trimming pared 0 bases from V and 4 bases from J, leaving 11 bases between. CDR3 size: 14 residues. The CDR3 spells CASSLGGAGYEQYF. CDR3 DNA (partial): TGTGCCAGCAGCTTGGGAGGGGCAGGGTACGAG.

This clone has just a few counts. The CDR3 is cut off 3 residues early in the read; its end comes from the germline J gene. J is TRBJ2-3 and V is TRBV7-9, with TRBD1 as a possible D gene (5 bases). The CDR3 has 13 residues. Between the trimmed V and J ends, which lost 4 bases and 2 bases, there was a span of 7 bases. Germline V lookup: CDR1 SEHNR, CDR2 FQNEAQ (reference sequence). The CDR3 is CASSSGYTDTQYF. The sequenced CDR3 bases are TGTGCCAGCAGCTCAGGGTACACAGATACG.